This T cell receptor (beta chain) derives from a study of T cells expressing NK-cell markers. As for the study in general: The eight sequenced donors comprised seven who were HCMV-seropositive and one who was seronegative.

With the 5' RACE reads reprocessed, TCRdb shows one record per CDR3 protein and no DNA. The sample data list hundreds of thousands of distinct CDR3 sequences. Germline V lookup: CDR1 MNHEY, CDR2 SVGEGT. The CDR3 totals 17 residues. This chain joins TRBV6-2 or TRBV6-3 and TRBJ2-7; TCRdb selects TRBD2, and the lack of DNA leaves this call unchecked. This TCR was sampled from a woman between 18 and 70 years old in good health. Sequencing was carried out using blood T cells: a sorted CD56 or NKG2C T cell subset, CD4+ or CD8+ T cells, or bulk PBMC T cells (not recorded which). The CDR3: CASILGPGLAGGGEQYF.